These 15 T cell receptor beta chains were sequenced from one sample in a study of a mutant IDH1 vaccine in newly diagnosed glioma (dated by TCRdb to about 2021). Library method: the immunoSEQ multiplex PCR assay. Not all clones reach the TCRdb copy of this immuneACCESS table, which keeps in-frame sequences only. Checked studies attribute under half of the gap to unresolved V genes and leave the rest unexplained. The sample table shows roughly 56,000 clones, and approximately 75% are seen once. The ten largest clones take up around 5% of the sample. This specimen's time point label, interpreted: week 47, end of study. Every vaccine dose consisted of 300 ug of a 20-mer mutant IDH1 peptide in Montanide, administered subcutaneously together with topical imiquimod. The antigens these receptors bind are not known. The material sequenced was PBMCs, taken from a glioma patient whose treatment included an IDH1 peptide vaccine. The receptors shown here come from a man aged 50 or older with glioma.

Written as DNA, the CDR3 is TGCGCCAGCAGCTTGGAAGCTAGCGGGGGGGCAGATACGCAGTATTTT. This codes for CASSLEASGGADTQYF. The J gene is TRBJ2-3, the V gene TRBV5-1, with 12 bases matching TRBD2. Germline V gene data show CDR1 as SGHRS and CDR2 as YFSETQ. The V and J ends lost 0 bases and 4 bases, in that order; junction bases with no gene match: 3. The CDR3 runs to 16 residues.

This chain joins TRBV5-1 and TRBJ1-2, with a tentative D call TRBD1 (5 bases). CDR1 SGHRS and CDR2 YFSETQ come from the germline V gene. The CDR3 length is 12 residues. V was pared by 3 bases and J by 6 bases, with 9 bases between. The CDR3 DNA follows: TGCGCCAGCAGCTGGGACCAAGATGGCTACACCTTC. Encoded protein: CASSWDQDGYTF.

This clone was seen only a few times. The chain has TRBV4-3 and TRBJ1-5; perhaps TRBD1 as D (6 bases). This CDR3 is built from 14 residues. Germline V gives CDR1 LGHNA, CDR2 YSLEER. Trimming left V 5 bases short and J 6 bases short, with 14 bases between. The CDR3 here is CASSAKGEGQPQHF. CDR3 nucleotide sequence: TGCGCCAGCAGCGCTAAGGGGGAGGGTCAGCCCCAGCATTTT.

The rearrangement uses TRBV2 and TRBJ1-5, with TRBD1 as a possible D gene (5 bases). Trimming took 6 bases from V and 2 from J, leaving 11 bases between them. Germline-derived CDR1 and CDR2 are SNHLY and FYNNEI. The CDR3 is made up of 14 amino acids. The chain's CDR3 is CASSYGGGNQPQHF. DNA of the CDR3: TGTGCCAGCAGCTATGGAGGGGGCAATCAGCCCCAGCATTTT. The full variable domain, with the rest looked up from reference TRBV2 and TRBJ1-5, is EPEVTQTPSHQVTQMGQEVILRCVPISNHLYFYWYRQILGQKVEFLVSFYNNEISEKSEIFDDQFSVERPDGSNFTLKIRSTKLEDSAMYFCASSYGGGNQPQHFGDGTRLSIL.

CDR3 coding DNA: TGTGCCAGTAGTCGTCGCACACAGGGTTTAAGCACAGATACGCAGTATTTT. Amino acid sequence: CASSRRTQGLSTDTQYF. V and J are TRBV19 and TRBJ2-3, with D perhaps matching TRBD1 (6 bases). V was trimmed by 5 bases and J by 0 bases, leaving 18 bases between them. Germline V CDR1 and CDR2: LNHDA, SQIVND (reference sequence). CDR3 length: 17 amino acids.

The rearrangement uses TRBV6-4 and TRBJ1-2, with D perhaps TRBD1 (6 bases). CDR1 is MRHNA, CDR2 SNTAGT, per germline. Trimming pared 6 bases from V and 4 bases from J, leaving 15 bases between. The CDR3 spans 14 residues. CDR3 nucleotide sequence: TGTGCCAGCAGACAGGGTCCGGACGGCTATGGCTACACCTTC. It translates to CASRQGPDGYGYTF.

This clone was observed a few times. For the CDR3, the DNA is TGCAGCGTTGTAACCAGAACTAGCGGATACACCGGGGAGCTGTTTTTT. The encoded protein is CSVVTRTSGYTGELFF. This sequence joins TRBV29-1 and TRBJ2-2, with 8 bases fitting TRBD2. The CDR3 totals 16 residues. Per germline, CDR1 SQVTM and CDR2 ANQGSEA. With 4 bases clipped from V and 3 bases from J, the junction kept 10 bases outside the gene matches.

The chain combines TRBV9 with TRBJ1-6; D is ambiguous. V shed 1 base and J shed 8 bases, with 10 bases lying between them. Germline assignment: CDR1 SGDLS and CDR2 YYNGEE. The CDR3 loop spans 14 amino acids. The CDR3, as DNA: TGTGCCAGCAGCGTACGCCATGTGGATTCACCCCTCCACTTT. Translating it yields CASSVRHVDSPLHF.

The chain recombines TRBV29-1 with TRBJ1-2; 7 bases are shared with TRBD1. CDR3 length equals 11 residues. Germline CDR1 and CDR2: SQVTM and ANQGSEA. The V gene end was trimmed by 6 bases and the J gene end by 7 bases; junction bases not matched to a gene: 5. DNA for the CDR3: TGCAGCGTCGACGCAGGGGGTGGCTACACCTTC. This sequence encodes CSVDAGGGYTF.

CDR3 nucleotide sequence: TGTGCCAGAAGCTTTTACTTCCGAGAGACCCAGTACTTC. Its translation: CARSFYFRETQYF. This chain links TRBV5-3 with TRBJ2-5, with D uncertain. TRBV5-3 qualifies as an ORF whose function is uncertain. With 2 bases removed from V and 4 bases from J, the gap between germline ends came to 9 bases. The CDR3 has 13 amino acids.

On this clone itself: At one of its ends the junction is not consistent with the germline gene, which may arise from a read error. CDR3 DNA sequence: TGTGCCAGCACTGAAGGCCCGGCGCCCATGAACACTGAAGCTTTCTTT. It yields the protein CASTEGPAPMNTEAFF. The V and J genes are TRBV2 and TRBJ1-1, with D hard to call. Germline CDR1 is SNHLY and CDR2 is FYNNEI. The CDR3 spans 16 residues.

This chain connects TRBV18 to TRBJ1-1; possible D gene TRBD1, 6 bases. V was shortened by 3 bases and J by 3 bases, with 14 bases between the two germline ends. CDR1 and CDR2 (germline): KGHSH, LQKENI. The CDR3 has 15 amino acids. The chain's CDR3 is CASSPRDIRDTEAFF. The CDR3 nucleotides are TGTGCCAGCTCACCTCGGGACATACGGGACACTGAAGCTTTCTTT.

The gene calls are TRBV5-1 and TRBJ2-1; D is uncertain. CDR3 length equals 12 residues. The V end lost 2 bases, the J end lost 10 bases, and 10 bases lay between the germline ends. Looked up from germline, CDR1 is SGHRS and CDR2 is YFSETQ. This chain's CDR3 is CASSLPDGEQFF. DNA for the CDR3: TGCGCCAGCAGCTTACCGGACGGAGAGCAGTTCTTC. The variable domain in full, completed from reference TRBV5-1 and TRBJ2-1, reads KAGVTQTPRYLIKTRGQQVTLSCSPISGHRSVSWYQQTPGQGLQFLFEYFSETQRNKGNFPGRFSGRQFSNSRSEMNVSTLELGDSALYLCASSLPDGEQFFGPGTRLTVL.

V usage is TRBV1 and J usage is TRBJ2-2; the table's D call, TRBD1, has no DNA check behind it. TRBV1 is deemed a pseudogene. This CDR3 comprises 17 residues. CDR3 loop: CTSSQDRDRGSPGELFF. For the CDR3, the DNA is TGCACCAGCAGCCAAGATCGAGACAGGGGGTCGCCCGGGGAGCTGTTTTTT.

V usage is TRBV5-6 and J usage is TRBJ1-6; a weak D match, TRBD1 (5 bases). This CDR3 is built from 14 residues. CDR1 is SGHDT, CDR2 YYEEEE, per germline. Trimming shortened V by 5 bases and J by 8 bases, and 14 bases separated the two germline ends. The CDR3 loop reads CASRLQGRDSPLHF. The DNA of the CDR3 is TGTGCCAGCAGACTCCAGGGACGGGATTCACCCCTCCACTTT. The variable domain in full, with the rest retrieved from reference TRBV5-6 and TRBJ1-6, is DAGVTQSPTHLIKTRGQQVTLRCSPKSGHDTVSWYQQALGQGPQFIFQYYEEEERQRGNFPDRFSGHQFPNYSSELNVNALLLGDSALYLCASRLQGRDSPLHFGNGTRLTVT.